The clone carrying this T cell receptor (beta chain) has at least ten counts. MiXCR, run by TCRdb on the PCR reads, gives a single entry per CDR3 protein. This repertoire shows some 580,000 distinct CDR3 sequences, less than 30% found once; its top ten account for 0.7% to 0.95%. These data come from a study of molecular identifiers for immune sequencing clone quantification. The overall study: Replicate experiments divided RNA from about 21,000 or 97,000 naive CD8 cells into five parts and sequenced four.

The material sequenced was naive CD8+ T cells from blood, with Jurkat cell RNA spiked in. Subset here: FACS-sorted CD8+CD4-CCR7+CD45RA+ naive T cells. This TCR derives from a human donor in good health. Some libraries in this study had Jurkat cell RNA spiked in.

The CDR3 protein is CSAYSLSGGAYEQYF. The CDR3 nucleotides are TGCAGTGCCTATTCCCTCAGCGGGGGGGCCTACGAGCAGTACTTC. V and J are TRBV20-1 and TRBJ2-7, with 10 bases matching TRBD2. Per germline, CDR1 DFQATT and CDR2 SNEGSKA (reference sequence). Trimming cost V 6 bases and J 2 bases; bases outside gene matches: 10. The CDR3 has 15 amino acids.